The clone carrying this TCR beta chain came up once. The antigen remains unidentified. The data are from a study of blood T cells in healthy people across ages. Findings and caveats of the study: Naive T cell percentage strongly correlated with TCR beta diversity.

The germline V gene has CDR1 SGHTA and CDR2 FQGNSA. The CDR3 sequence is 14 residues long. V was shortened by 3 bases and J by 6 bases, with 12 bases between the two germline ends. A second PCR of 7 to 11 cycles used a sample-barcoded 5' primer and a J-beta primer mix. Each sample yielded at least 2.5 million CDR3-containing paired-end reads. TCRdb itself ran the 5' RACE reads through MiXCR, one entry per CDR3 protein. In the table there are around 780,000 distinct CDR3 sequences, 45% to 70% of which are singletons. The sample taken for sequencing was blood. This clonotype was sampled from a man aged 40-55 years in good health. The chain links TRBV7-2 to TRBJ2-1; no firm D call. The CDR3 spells CASSLAGTPNEQFF. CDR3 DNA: TGTGCCAGCAGCTTGGCAGGAACCCCCAATGAGCAGTTCTTC.